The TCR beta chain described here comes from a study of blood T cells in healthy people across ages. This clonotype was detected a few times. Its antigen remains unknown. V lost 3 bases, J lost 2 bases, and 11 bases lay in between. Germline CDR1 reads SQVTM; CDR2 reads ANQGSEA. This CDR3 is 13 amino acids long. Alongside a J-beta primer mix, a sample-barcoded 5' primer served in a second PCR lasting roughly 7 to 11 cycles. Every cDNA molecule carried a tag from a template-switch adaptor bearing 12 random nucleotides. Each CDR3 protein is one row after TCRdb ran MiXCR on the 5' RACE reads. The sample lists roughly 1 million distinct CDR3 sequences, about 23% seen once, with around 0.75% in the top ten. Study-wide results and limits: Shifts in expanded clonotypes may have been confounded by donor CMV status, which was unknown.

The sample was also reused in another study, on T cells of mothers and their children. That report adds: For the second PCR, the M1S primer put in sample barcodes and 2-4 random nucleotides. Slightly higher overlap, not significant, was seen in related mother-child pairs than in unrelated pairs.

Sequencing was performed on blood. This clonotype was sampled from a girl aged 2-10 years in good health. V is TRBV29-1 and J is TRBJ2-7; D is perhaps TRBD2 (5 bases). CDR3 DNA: TGCAGCGTTGATGGAGGAGCCGCCTACGAGCAGTACTTC. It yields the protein CSVDGGAAYEQYF.